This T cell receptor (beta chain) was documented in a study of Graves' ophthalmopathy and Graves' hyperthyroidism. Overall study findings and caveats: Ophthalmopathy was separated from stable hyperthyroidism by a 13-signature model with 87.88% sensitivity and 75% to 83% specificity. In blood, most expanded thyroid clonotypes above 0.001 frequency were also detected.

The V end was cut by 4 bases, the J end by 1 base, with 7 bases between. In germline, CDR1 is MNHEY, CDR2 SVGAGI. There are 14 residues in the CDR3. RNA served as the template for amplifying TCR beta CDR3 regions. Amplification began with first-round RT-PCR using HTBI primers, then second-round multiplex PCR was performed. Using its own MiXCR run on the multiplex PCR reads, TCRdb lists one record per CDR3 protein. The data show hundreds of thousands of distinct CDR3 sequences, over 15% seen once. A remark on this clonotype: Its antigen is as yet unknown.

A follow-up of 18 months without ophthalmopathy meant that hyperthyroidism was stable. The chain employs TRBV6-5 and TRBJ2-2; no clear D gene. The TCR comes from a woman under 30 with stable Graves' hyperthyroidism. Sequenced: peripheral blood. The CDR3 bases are TGTGCCAGCAGTTTTGCAGGGAACACCGGGGAGCTGTTTTTT. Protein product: CASSFAGNTGELFF.